The clone carrying this T cell receptor (beta chain) was seen once. Its antigen is not known. Use of 60 Vbeta and 13 Jbeta primers characterized the PCR. This table comes from immunoSEQ multiplex PCR, and its TCRdb copy is limited to in-frame clones, with some not included. Of some 130,000 clones listed, around 77% were seen once; the top ten hold around 4%. There are 15 residues in the CDR3. Germline V lookup: CDR1 SGHRS, CDR2 YFSETQ. J lost 7 bases, V lost 4 bases, and 7 bases had no gene match. The source of the sample is a study of cytomegalovirus exposure and HLA in healthy donors. The wider study: Counted in an early data release were about 85 million unique TCRs from HLA-typed donors.

The study's findings and limits: Being productive about 87% or about 30% of the time was typical of most TCR beta V segments in an earlier analysis. 164 TCR beta chains were listed as cytomegalovirus-associated.

This clonotype was obtained from a male donor in good health and CMV-seropositive. This rearrangement joins TRBV5-1 to TRBJ2-1; 11 bases map to TRBD1. Sequencing input: PBMCs. For the CDR3, the DNA is TGCGCCAGCAGCATGGGACAGGGGGGTCCTAATGAGCAGTTCTTC. Encoded protein: CASSMGQGGPNEQFF.